This TCR beta chain stems from a study of blood T cell repertoires in COVID-19. Study details: Both acute and convalescent COVID-19 samples were obtained from the United States, Italy and Spain.

This clone is a singleton in its sample. Between the trimmed V and J ends, which lost 0 bases and 4 bases, there was a span of 13 bases. CDR3 length equals 15 residues. Germline CDR1 and CDR2: SGDLS and YYNGEE. The repertoire was sequenced with immunoSEQ multiplex PCR; TCRdb's copy has only in-frame clones and lacks some. The sample records tens of thousands of clones, around 93% being singletons. The V gene is TRBV9, the J gene TRBJ1-2; D gene unclear. The receptor was derived from a human donor in a cohort sampled during active COVID-19. Sequencing was carried out using peripheral blood. CDR3 sequence: CASSVGFGLSYGYTF. CDR3 bases: TGTGCCAGCAGCGTAGGGTTCGGACTCTCCTATGGCTACACCTTC.